This T cell receptor (beta chain) was documented in a study of HIV-infected patients and healthy controls (dated by TCRdb to between 2014 and 2016). Points on this clonotype: Its binding antigen is unknown. The record has no base qualities; no much larger clone is one base away.

Libraries were constructed by 5' RACE. Sequencer: Illumina MiSeq. TCRdb ran its own pipeline on the public reads, namely fastp trimming at Q25 and MiXCR clone calling, and kept in-frame beta chains. A single entry per CDR3 protein holds the most common genes and DNA from its merged rows. Recorded for this sample are tens of thousands of distinct CDR3 sequences; about a sixth of them occurred a single time. Approximately 5.3% of the sample comes from the top ten. This TCR came from a human donor in good health. The sample taken for sequencing was CD4+ T cells from blood.

The nucleotide sequence reads TGTGCCAGCAGTTTATCAGGGGGGTACGAGCAGTACTTC. Its protein product is CASSLSGGYEQYF. The chain employs TRBV28 and TRBJ2-7; TRBD1 might be the D gene, on 7 matching bases. CDR1 is given as MDHEN and CDR2 as SYDVKM, both from the germline V gene. From the cysteine through the phenylalanine, the CDR3 covers 13 amino acids. Just CDR3 DNA is preserved here, 39 bases in frame from base 1. Trimming costs V 1 base and J 4 bases, and their ends lie 8 bases apart.